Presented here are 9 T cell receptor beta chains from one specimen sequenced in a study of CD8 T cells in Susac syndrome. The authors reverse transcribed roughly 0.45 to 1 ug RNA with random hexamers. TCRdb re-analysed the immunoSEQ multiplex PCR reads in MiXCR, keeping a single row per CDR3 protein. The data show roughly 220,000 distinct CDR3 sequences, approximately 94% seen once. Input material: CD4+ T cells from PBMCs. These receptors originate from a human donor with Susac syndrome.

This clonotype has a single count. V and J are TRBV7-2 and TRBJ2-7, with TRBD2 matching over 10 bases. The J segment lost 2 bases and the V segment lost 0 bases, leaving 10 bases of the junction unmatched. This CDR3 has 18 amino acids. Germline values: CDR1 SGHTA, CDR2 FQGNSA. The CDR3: CASSLAATGTSAAYEQYF. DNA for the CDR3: TGTGCCAGCAGCTTAGCGGCAACCGGGACTAGCGCGGCCTACGAGCAGTACTTC.

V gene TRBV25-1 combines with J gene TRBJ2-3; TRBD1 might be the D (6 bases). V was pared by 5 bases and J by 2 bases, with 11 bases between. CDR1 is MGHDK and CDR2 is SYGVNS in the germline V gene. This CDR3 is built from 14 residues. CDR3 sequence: CASSRGRNTDTQYF. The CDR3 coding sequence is TGTGCCAGCAGTAGGGGGAGAAACACAGATACGCAGTATTTT.

This CDR3 reads CASSKGWFRGNEQFF. CDR3 coding DNA: TGTGCCAGCAGCAAGGGCTGGTTCAGGGGCAATGAGCAGTTCTTC. V gene TRBV5-6 combines with J gene TRBJ2-1, with a tentative D call TRBD1 (6 bases). The germline gives CDR1 SGHDT, CDR2 YYEEEE. The CDR3 has 15 amino acids. The V gene lost 4 bases and the J gene lost 6 bases, with 17 bases spanning the gap.

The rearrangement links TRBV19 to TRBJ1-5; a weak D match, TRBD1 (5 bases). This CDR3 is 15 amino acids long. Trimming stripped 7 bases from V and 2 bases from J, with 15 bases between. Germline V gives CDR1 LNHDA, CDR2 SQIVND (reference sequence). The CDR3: CASKTSRDGNQPQHF. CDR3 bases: TGTGCCAGTAAGACCTCCAGGGATGGCAATCAGCCCCAGCATTTT.

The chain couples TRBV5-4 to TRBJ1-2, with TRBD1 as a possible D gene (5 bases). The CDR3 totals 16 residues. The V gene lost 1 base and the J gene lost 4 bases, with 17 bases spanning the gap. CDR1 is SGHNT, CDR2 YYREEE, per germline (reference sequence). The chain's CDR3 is CASSLSAGTTRYGYTF. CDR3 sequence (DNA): TGTGCCAGCAGCTTGAGCGCAGGGACCACCCGCTATGGCTACACCTTC.

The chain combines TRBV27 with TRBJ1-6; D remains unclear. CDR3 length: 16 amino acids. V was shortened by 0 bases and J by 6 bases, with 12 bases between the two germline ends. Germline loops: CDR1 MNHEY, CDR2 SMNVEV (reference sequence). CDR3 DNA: TGTGCCAGCAGTTTATCCAGGCTAAATTTTAATTCACCCCTCCACTTT. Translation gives CASSLSRLNFNSPLHF.

Here the CDR3 DNA reads TGCAGTGCTAGAGGGTCTACCCCCTACGAGCAGTACTTC. Protein product: CSARGSTPYEQYF. The V call is TRBV20-1, the J call TRBJ2-7; D ambiguous. This CDR3 comprises 13 residues. V shed 1 base and J shed 2 bases, with 9 bases lying between them. The germline gives CDR1 DFQATT, CDR2 SNEGSKA (reference sequence).

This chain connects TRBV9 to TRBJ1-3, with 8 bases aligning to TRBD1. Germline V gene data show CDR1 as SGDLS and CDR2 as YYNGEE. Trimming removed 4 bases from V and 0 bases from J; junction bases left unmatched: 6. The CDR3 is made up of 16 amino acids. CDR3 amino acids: CASSKAGGYSGNTIYF. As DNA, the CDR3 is TGTGCCAGCAGCAAAGCAGGGGGCTACTCTGGAAACACCATATATTTT.

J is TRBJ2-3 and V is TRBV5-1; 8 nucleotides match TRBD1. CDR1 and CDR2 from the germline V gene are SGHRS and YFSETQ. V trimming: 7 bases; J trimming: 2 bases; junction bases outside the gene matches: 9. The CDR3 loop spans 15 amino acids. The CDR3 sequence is CASGRQGATTDTQYF. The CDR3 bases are TGCGCCAGCGGTCGCCAGGGGGCTACCACAGATACGCAGTATTTT.